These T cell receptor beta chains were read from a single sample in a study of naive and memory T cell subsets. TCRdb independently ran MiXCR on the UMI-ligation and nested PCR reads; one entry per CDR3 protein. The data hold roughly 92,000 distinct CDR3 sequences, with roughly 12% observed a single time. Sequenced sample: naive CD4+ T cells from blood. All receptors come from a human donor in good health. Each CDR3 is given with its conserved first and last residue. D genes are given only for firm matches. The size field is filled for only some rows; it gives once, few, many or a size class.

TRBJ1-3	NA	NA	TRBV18	TGTGCCAGCTCACCCCCTGAACGGACGCCTCTATATTTT	CASSPPERTPLYF
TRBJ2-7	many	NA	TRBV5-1	TGCGCCAGCAGCCTCACAGGGACCTACGAGCAGTACTTC	CASSLTGTYEQYF
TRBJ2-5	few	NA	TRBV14	TGTGCCAGCAGCTACCAAATCCGGGGGCGCCCAGAGACCCAGTACTTC	CASSYQIRGRPETQYF
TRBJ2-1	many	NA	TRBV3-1	TGTGCCAGCAGCCAAGCTGCCGCGAGACATAATGAGCAGTTCTTC	CASSQAAARHNEQFF
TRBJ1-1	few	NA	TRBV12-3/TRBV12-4	TGTGCCAGCCGTCGAGCAGGGGAGCCAGTCACTGAAGCTTTCTTT	CASRRAGEPVTEAFF
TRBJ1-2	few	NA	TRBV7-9	TGTGCCAGTTCTGGGGCCCTAAACTATGGCTACACCTTC	CASSGALNYGYTF
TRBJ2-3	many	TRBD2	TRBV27	TGTGCCAGCAGTTCCCCAAAACTAGCGGGGTACACAGATACGCAGTATTTT	CASSSPKLAGYTDTQYF
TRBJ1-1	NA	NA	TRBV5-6	TGTGCCAGCAGCTTGGAAACTTGGGAGACTGAAGCTTTCTTT	CASSLETWETEAFF
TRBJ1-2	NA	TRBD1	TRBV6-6	TGTGCCAGCAGTTTTGGGACAGCCATCGGCTACACCTTC	CASSFGTAIGYTF
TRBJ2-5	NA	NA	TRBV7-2	TGTGCCAGCAGCGTTAGGGACTCAAAGGGGATCCAGTACTTC	CASSVRDSKGIQYF
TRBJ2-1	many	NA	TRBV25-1	TGTGCCAGCCGAGGCGTGGAGAATGAGCAGTTCTTC	CASRGVENEQFF
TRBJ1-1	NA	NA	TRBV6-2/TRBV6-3	TGTGCCAGCAGTTGGGCCGGGGGAGCTTTCTTT	CASSWAGGAFF
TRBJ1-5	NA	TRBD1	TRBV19	TGTGCCAGTAGTAATCAGGGGGCCGGTCAGCCCCAGCATTTT	CASSNQGAGQPQHF
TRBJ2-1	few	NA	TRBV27	TGTGCCAGCAGTTTATGGGCAGGGGGGGATGAGCAGTTCTTC	CASSLWAGGDEQFF
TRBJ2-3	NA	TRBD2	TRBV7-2	TGTGCCAGCAGCGCCGGGACTAGAGATACGCAGTATTTT	CASSAGTRDTQYF
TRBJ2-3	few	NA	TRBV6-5	TGTGCCAGCAGTTACTATAAGAAAAGCACAGATACGCAGTATTTT	CASSYYKKSTDTQYF
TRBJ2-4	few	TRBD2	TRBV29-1	TGCAGCGTTGGGAGTGGCAGGGTGGGAGGGCTAGCCAAAAACATTCAGTACTTC	CSVGSGRVGGLAKNIQYF
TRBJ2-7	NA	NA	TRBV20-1	TGCAGTGCTAGGAGCAAGCGGGCCTACGAGCAGTACTTC	CSARSKRAYEQYF
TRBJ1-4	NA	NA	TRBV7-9	TGTGCCAGCAGCTTATTGGATTTAACTAATGAAAAACTGTTTTTT	CASSLLDLTNEKLFF
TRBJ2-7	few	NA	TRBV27	TGTGCCAGCAGCTCTTTTATCAGGGGCGGCTACGAGCAGTACTTC	CASSSFIRGGYEQYF
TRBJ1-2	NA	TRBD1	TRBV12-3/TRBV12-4	TGTGCCAGCAGCTTAGGGGGACAGGGGACCCCTGGCTACACCTTC	CASSLGGQGTPGYTF
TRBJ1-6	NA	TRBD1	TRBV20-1	TGCAGTGCCCCTCGATCCCGGGACAGGGGAAATTCACCCCTCCACTTT	CSAPRSRDRGNSPLHF
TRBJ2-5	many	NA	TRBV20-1	TGCAGTGCTAGTACAACCCCAAAACAAGAGACCCAGTACTTC	CSASTTPKQETQYF
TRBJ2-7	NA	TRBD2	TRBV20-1	TGCAGTGCCCCGCTAAGGACTAGCGGGTTCTACGAGCAGTACTTC	CSAPLRTSGFYEQYF
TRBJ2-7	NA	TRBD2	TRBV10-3	TGTGCCATCGGGGGGGTAGCGGGAGGCGAGCAGTACTTC	CAIGGVAGGEQYF
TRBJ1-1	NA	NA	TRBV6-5	TGTGCCAGCAGTTACCTCCAACCCATGAGGACTGAAGCTTTCTTT	CASSYLQPMRTEAFF
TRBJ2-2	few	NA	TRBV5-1	TGCGCCAGCAGCTTAGTAGCGCAGAACACCGGGGAGCTGTTTTTT	CASSLVAQNTGELFF
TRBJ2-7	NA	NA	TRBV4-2	TGTGCCAGCGAGAGTAGGGGGTACGAGCAGTACTTC	CASESRGYEQYF
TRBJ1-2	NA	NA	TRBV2	TGTGCCAGCAGTGAAGCGCGGAGGGGCTATGGCTACACCTTC	CASSEARRGYGYTF
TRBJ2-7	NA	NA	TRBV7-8	TGTGCCAGCAGCTCCCGGAGCGGTAGCTACGAGCAGTACTTC	CASSSRSGSYEQYF
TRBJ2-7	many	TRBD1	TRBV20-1	TGCAGTGCTGTCGGACAGGGGGCCGTGCAGTACTTC	CSAVGQGAVQYF
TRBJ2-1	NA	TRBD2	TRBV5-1	TGCGCCAGCAATTGGGGAGAGCGGGGGCCGGGTGAGCAGTTCTTC	CASNWGERGPGEQFF
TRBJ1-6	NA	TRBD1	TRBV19	TGTGCCAGTAGTCCAGGGGGTTATTCACCCCTCCACTTT	CASSPGGYSPLHF
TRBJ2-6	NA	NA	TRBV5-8	TGTGCCAGCAGCTTGGGGGTGAGTTCGACCAACGTCCTGACTTTC	CASSLGVSSTNVLTF
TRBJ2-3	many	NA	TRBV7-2	TGTGCCAGCAGCCTAGATTCCTCCGATACGCAGTATTTT	CASSLDSSDTQYF
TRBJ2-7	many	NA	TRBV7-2	TGTGCCAGCAGCTTAACGTTCGCATACCCCTACGAGCAGTACTTC	CASSLTFAYPYEQYF
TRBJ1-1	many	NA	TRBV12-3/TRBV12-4	TGTGCCAGCAGTACAGGGACGGCGAACACTGAAGCTTTCTTT	CASSTGTANTEAFF
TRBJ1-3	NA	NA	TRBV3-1	TGTGCCAGCAGCCAAAGCACAGGAAACACCATATATTTT	CASSQSTGNTIYF
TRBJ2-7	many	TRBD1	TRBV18	TGTGCCAGCTCAGCTAACAGGGGGTCCTACGAGCAGTACTTC	CASSANRGSYEQYF
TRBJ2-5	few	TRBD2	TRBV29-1	TGCAGCGTTAAGACTAGCGGGAGGGCCTCGGGAGAGACCCAGTACTTC	CSVKTSGRASGETQYF